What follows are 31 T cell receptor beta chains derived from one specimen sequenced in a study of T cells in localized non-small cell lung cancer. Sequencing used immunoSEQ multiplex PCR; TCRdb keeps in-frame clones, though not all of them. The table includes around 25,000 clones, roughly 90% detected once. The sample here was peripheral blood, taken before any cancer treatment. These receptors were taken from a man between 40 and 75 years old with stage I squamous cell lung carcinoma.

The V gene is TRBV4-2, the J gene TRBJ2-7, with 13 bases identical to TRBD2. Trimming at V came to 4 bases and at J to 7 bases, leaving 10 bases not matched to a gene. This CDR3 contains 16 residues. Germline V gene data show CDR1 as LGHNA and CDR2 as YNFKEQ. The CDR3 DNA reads TGTGCCAGCAGCCCCTCGACTAGCGGGGGGACTGGGGAGCAGTACTTC. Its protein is CASSPSTSGGTGEQYF.

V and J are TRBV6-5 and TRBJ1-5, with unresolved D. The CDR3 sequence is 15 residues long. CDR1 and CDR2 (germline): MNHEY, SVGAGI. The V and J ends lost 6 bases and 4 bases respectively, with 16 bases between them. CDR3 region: CASRFTAIPNQPQHF. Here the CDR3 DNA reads TGTGCCAGCAGATTCACGGCAATACCAAATCAGCCCCAGCATTTT.

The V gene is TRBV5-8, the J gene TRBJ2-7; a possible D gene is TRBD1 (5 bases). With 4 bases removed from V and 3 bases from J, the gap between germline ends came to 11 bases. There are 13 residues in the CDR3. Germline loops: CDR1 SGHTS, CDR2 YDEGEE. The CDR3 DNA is TGTGCCAGCAGCCCAATAGACAGCTACGAGCAGTACTTC. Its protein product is CASSPIDSYEQYF. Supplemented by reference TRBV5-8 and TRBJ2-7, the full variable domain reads EAGVTQSPTHLIKTRGQQATLRCSPISGHTSVYWYQQALGLGLQFLLWYDEGEERNRGNFPPRFSGRQFPNYSSELNVNALELEDSALYLCASSPIDSYEQYFGPGTRLTVT.

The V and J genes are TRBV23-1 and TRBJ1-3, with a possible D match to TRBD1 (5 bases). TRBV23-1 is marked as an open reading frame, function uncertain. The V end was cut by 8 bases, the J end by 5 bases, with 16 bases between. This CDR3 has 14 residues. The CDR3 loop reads CASEPRGPRNTIYF. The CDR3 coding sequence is TGCGCCAGCGAGCCTAGGGGACCCCGAAACACCATATATTTT.

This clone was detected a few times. The CDR3 DNA sequence: TGTGCCAGCAGTTGGTCCGCGGGGAATGAGCAGTTCTTC. Its protein is CASSWSAGNEQFF. The rearrangement uses TRBV7-7 and TRBJ2-1, with D possibly being TRBD2 (6 bases). Germline loops: CDR1 SSHAT, CDR2 FNYEAQ (reference sequence). V lost 6 bases to trimming and J lost 7 bases, with 13 bases between them. CDR3 length: 13 residues.

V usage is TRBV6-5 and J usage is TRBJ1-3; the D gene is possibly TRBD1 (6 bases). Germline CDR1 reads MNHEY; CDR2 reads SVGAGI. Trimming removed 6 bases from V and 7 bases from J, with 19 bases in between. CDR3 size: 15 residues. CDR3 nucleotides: TGTGCCAGCAGCCCCTCCGACAGGAGGAGGAACACCATATATTTT. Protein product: CASSPSDRRRNTIYF.

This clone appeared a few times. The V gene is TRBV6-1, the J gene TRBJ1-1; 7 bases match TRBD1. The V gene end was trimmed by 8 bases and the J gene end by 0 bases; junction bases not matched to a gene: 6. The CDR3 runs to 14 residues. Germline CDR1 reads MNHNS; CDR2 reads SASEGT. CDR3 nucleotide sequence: TGTGCCAGCGGGGAAGGACAGGTGAACACTGAAGCTTTCTTT. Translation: CASGEGQVNTEAFF.

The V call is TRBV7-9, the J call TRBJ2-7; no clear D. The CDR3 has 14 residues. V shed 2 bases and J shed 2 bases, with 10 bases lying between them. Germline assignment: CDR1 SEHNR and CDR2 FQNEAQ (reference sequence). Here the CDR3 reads CASSLTAVAYEQYF. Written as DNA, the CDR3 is TGTGCCAGCAGCTTAACCGCAGTGGCCTACGAGCAGTACTTC.

In nucleotides, the CDR3 is TGTGCCATCAGTGAGTCCGGGAGAAGCAATCAGCCCCAGCATTTT. Protein product: CAISESGRSNQPQHF. The chain joins TRBV10-3 to TRBJ1-5; D remains ambiguous. CDR3 size: 15 residues. V was trimmed by 0 bases and J by 1 base, leaving 7 bases between them. The V gene's germline CDR1 is ENHRY and CDR2 SYGVKD.

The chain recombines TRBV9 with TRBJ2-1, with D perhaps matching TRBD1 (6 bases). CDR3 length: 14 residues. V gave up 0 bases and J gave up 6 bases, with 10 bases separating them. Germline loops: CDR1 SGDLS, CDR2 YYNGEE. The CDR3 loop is CASSVGRGGNEQFF. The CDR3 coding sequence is TGTGCCAGCAGCGTAGGTAGAGGGGGCAATGAGCAGTTCTTC.

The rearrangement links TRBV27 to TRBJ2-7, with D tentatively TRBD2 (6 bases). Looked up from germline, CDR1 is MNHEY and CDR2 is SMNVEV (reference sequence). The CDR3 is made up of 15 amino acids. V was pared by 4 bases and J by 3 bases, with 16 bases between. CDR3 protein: CASSSAGSTFYEQYF. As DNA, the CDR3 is TGTGCCAGCAGTTCCGCGGGATCAACTTTCTACGAGCAGTACTTC.

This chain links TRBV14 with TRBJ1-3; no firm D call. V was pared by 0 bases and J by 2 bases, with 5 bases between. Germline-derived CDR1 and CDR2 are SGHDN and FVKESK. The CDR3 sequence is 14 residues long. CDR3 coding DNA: TGTGCCAGCAGCCAAGAAAAAACTGGAAACACCATATATTTT. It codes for CASSQEKTGNTIYF.

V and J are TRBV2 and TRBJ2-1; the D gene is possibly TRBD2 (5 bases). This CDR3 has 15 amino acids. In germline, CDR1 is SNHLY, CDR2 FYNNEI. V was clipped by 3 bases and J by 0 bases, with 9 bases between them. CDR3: CASSERASSYNEQFF. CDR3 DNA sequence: TGTGCCAGCAGTGAGCGGGCTAGCTCCTACAATGAGCAGTTCTTC.

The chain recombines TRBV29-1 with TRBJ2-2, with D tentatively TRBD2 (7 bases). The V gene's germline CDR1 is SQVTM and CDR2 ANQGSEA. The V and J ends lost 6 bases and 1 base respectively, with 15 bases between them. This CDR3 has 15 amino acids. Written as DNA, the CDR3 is TGCAGCGTGGCTGGGGGGGGCGTGAACACCGGGGAGCTGTTTTTT. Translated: CSVAGGGVNTGELFF.

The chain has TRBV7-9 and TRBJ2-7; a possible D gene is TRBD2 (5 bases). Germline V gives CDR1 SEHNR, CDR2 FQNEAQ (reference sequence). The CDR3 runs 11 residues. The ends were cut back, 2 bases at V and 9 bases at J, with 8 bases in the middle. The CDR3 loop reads CASSLIGGQYF. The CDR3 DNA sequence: TGTGCCAGCAGCTTAATCGGAGGGCAGTACTTC.

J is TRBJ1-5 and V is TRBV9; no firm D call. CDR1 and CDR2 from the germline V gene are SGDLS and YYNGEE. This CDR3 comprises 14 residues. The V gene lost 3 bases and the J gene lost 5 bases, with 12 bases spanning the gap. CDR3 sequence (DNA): TGTGCCAGCAGCGCGTCAGTGGGCGATCAGCCCCAGCATTTT. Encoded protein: CASSASVGDQPQHF.

CDR3 sequence reads: CASGLGASPGTGELFF. CDR3 DNA sequence: TGTGCTAGTGGTTTGGGGGCTAGCCCGGGCACCGGGGAGCTGTTTTTT. The chain combines TRBV12-5 with TRBJ2-2; tentatively, D is TRBD2 (5 bases). Germline-derived CDR1 and CDR2 are LGHNT and FRNRAP. There are 16 residues in the CDR3. The V end was cut by 1 base, the J end by 4 bases, with 13 bases between.

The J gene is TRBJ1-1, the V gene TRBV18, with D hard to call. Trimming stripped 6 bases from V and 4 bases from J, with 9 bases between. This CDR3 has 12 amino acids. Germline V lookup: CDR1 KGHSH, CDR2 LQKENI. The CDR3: CASSLLSTEAFF. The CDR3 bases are TGTGCCAGCTCCCTACTCAGCACTGAAGCTTTCTTT.

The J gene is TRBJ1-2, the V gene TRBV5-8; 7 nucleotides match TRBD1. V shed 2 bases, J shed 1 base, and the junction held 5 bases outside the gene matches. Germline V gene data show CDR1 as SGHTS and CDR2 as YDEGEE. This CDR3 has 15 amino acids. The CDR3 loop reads CASSLRQGFNYGYTF. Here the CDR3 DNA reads TGTGCCAGCAGCTTAAGACAGGGCTTTAACTATGGCTACACCTTC. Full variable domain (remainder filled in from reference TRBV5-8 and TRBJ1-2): EAGVTQSPTHLIKTRGQQATLRCSPISGHTSVYWYQQALGLGLQFLLWYDEGEERNRGNFPPRFSGRQFPNYSSELNVNALELEDSALYLCASSLRQGFNYGYTFGSGTRLTVV.

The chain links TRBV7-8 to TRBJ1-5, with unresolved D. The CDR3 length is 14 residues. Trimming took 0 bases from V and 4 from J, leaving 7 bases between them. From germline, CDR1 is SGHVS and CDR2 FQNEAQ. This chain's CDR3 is CASSLAQGNQPQHF. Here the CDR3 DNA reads TGTGCCAGCAGCTTAGCGCAAGGGAATCAGCCCCAGCATTTT.

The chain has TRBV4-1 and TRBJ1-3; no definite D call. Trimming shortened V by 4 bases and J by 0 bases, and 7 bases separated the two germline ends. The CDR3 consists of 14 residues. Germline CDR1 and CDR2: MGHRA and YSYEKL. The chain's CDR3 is CASSRGGSGNTIYF. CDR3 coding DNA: TGCGCCAGCAGCCGTGGAGGCTCTGGAAACACCATATATTTT.

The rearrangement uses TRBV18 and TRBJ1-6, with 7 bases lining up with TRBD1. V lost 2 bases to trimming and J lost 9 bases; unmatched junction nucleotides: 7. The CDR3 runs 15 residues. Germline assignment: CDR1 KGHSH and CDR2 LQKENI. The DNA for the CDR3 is TGTGCCAGCTCACCAGCCGGGACAGCATCTTCACCCCTCCACTTT. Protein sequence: CASSPAGTASSPLHF.

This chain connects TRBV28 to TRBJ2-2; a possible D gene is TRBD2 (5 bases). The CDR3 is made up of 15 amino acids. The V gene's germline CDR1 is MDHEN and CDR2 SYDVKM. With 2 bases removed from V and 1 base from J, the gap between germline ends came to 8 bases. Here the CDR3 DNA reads TGTGCCAGCAGTTTACGAGGGTTGAACACCGGGGAGCTGTTTTTT. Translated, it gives CASSLRGLNTGELFF.

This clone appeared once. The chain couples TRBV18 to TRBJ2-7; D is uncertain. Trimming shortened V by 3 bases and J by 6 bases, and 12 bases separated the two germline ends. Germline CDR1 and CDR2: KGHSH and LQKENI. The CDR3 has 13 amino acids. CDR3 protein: CASSPSGRIEQYF. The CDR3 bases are TGTGCCAGCTCACCCTCCGGGCGAATCGAGCAGTACTTC.

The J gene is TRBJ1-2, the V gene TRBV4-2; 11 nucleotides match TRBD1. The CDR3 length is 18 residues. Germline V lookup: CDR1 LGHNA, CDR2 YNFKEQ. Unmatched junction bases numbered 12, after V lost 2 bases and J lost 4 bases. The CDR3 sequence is CASSQSSGGTGGSYGYTF. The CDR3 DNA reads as TGTGCCAGCAGCCAAAGTAGCGGCGGGACAGGGGGAAGCTATGGCTACACCTTC.

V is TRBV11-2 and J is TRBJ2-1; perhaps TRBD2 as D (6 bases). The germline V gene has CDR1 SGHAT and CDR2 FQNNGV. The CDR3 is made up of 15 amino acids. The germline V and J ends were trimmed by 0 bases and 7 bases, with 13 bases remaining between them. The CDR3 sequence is CASSLDLPGRNEQFF. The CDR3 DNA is TGTGCCAGCAGCTTAGATCTCCCGGGGAGGAATGAGCAGTTCTTC.

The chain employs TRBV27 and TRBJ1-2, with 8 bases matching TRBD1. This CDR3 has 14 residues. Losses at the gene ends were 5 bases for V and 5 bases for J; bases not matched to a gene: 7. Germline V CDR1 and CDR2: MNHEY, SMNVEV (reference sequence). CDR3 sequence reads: CASSDTGTGYGYTF. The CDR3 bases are TGTGCCAGCAGTGATACGGGGACAGGATATGGCTACACCTTC.

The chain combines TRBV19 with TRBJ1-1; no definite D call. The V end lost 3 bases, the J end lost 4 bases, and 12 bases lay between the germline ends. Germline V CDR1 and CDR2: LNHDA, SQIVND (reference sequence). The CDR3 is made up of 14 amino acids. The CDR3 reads CASSINPSVTEAFF. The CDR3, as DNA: TGTGCCAGTAGTATTAACCCGTCGGTCACTGAAGCTTTCTTT.

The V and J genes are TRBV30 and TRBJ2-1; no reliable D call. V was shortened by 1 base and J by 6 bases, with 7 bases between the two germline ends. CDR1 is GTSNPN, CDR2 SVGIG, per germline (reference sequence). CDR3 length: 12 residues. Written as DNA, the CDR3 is TGTGCCTGGAGTGGGCTTTCCAATGAGCAGTTCTTC. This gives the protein CAWSGLSNEQFF.

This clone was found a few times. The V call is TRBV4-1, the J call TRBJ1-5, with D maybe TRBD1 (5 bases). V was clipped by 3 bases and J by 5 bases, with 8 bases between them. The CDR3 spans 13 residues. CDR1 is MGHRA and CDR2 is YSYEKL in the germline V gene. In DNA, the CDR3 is TGCGCCAGCAGCCAGACAGAGGATCAGCCCCAGCATTTT. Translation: CASSQTEDQPQHF.

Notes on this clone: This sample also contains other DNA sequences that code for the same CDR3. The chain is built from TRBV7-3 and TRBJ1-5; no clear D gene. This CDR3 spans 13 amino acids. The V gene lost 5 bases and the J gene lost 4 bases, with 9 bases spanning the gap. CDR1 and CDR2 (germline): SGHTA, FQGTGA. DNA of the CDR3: TGTGCCAGCAGCCCTGGGCGGAATCAGCCCCAGCATTTT. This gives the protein CASSPGRNQPQHF.